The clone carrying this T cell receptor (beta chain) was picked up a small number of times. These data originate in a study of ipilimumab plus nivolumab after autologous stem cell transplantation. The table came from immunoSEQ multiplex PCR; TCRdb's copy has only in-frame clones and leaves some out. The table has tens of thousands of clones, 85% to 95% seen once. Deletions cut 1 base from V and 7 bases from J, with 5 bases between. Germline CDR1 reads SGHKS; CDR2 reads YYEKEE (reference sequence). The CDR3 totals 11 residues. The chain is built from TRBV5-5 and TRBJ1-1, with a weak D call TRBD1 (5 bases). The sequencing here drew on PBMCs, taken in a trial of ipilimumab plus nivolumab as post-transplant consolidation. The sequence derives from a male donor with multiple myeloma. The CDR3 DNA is TGTGCCAGCAGCTTGAGGGGTGAAGCTTTCTTT. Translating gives CASSLRGEAFF.